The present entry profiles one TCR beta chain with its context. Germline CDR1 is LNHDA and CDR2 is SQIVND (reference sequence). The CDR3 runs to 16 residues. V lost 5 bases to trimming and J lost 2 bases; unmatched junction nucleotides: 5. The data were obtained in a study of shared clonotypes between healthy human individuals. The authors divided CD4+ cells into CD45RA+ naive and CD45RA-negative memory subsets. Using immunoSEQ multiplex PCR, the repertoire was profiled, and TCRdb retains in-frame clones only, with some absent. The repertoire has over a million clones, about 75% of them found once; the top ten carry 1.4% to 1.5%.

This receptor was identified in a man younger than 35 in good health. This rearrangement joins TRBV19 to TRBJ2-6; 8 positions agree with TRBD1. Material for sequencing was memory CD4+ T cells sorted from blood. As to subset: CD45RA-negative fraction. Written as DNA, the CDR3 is TGTGCCAGTAGTGCAGGGGGCGCGGCTGGGGCCAACGTCCTGACTTTC. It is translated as CASSAGGAAGANVLTF.